This entry describes one TCR beta chain. This clonotype was seen a few times. Its antigen has not been determined. Base-call qualities are not available, and no considerably larger clone is one nucleotide away. This entry comes from a study of T-cell memory formation after mild COVID-19 (dated by TCRdb to the early 2020s). Some background on the complete study: TCR sequence clusters from the two donors were found to be largely donor specific. In a couple of donors, T-cell clones that expanded and contracted after mild COVID-19 were tracked by sequencing TCRalpha and TCRbeta repertoires over time. Two young, previously healthy adult volunteers, one female and one male, were included in the cohort.

Sequencing relied on an Illumina NovaSeq 6000. TCRalpha and TCRbeta cDNA libraries were built by 5'RACE with constant-segment primers, adding sample barcodes and unique molecular identifiers. RNA was extracted from every sample with Trizol reagent. Amplification of the libraries took two PCR steps, and the second step added a second sample barcode plus Illumina TruSeq adapters. Sequencing of libraries was performed on an Illumina NovaSeq with 2 x 150 bp paired-end reads. On the authors' methods: With migec v1.2.7, reads were demultiplexed and then collapsed into UMI-guided consensus sequences. With mixcr v2.1.11, UMI consensuses were aligned to TRA and TRB V and J templates and assembled into clonotypes. A clonotype was counted as expanded or contracted only when both edgeR and NoisET called the clonotype significant, with the noise models trained on biological replicates. For edgeR calls, the thresholds were a false discovery rate-adjusted p below 0.01 and a log2 fold-change of 1. As an exploratory analysis of dynamics, max-normalized trajectories of the 1000 most abundant clonotypes were examined by PCA with hierarchical clustering. Each responding clone was given a CD4 or CD8 phenotype based on the CD4+ and CD8+ repertoires, which had been sequenced separately. The public reads were run again by TCRdb, first through fastp at Q25 and then through MiXCR, and only productive beta chains were kept. Every CDR3 protein is listed once, alongside the most common genes and DNA of its rows. V and J calls and clone size were set by TCRdb, not the authors. The sample table lists about 210,000 distinct CDR3 sequences, around 30% of them with a count of one. The ten most abundant clones make up about an eighth of the sample.

Ficoll-Paque density gradient centrifugation was the method used to isolate PBMCs. Study-wide conclusions, independent of this receptor: Whether the second-wave clones peaking on day 37 were SARS-CoV-2 specific was not confirmed. Clones that contracted from day 15 to 85 showed balanced CD4/CD8 phenotypes, whereas a second wave of clones that expanded from day 15 to 37 leaned towards CD4+. The detection of some responding clones in pre-infection memory suggests that pre-existing cross-reactive memory T cells joined the SARS-CoV-2 response. Contracting CD4+ clones appeared mostly in the CM and EM memory subsets, whereas CD8+ clones were enriched in EMRA. The study included only two mild cases, and larger cohorts that include severe cases with pre-infection samples were judged to be necessary.

Specimen: PBMCs or a T cell subset sorted from them (not recorded which). The clonotype was recovered from an adult woman who had mild COVID-19 (a few samples of this study predate the infection). The sample titles of this study are shuffled in the database, so cell type and time point are left out; the donor was told from shared clones.

For the CDR3, the sequence is CASSLLAASYEQYF. The nucleotide sequence is TGTGCCAGCAGTCTCTTAGCGGCCTCCTACGAGCAGTACTTC. The chain couples TRBV12-3 or TRBV12-4 to TRBJ2-7; perhaps TRBD2 is the D gene, with 6 bases matching. The V end loses 5 bases and the J end loses 0 bases, and a stretch of 11 bases separates them. Including the terminal cysteine and phenylalanine, the CDR3 comprises 14 residues. CDR3 DNA only is kept here, 42 bases in frame from base 1.